This passage covers 20 T cell receptor beta chains from one sample sequenced in a study of blood T cell repertoires in COVID-19. Assay used: immunoSEQ multiplex PCR; TCRdb lists only in-frame clones, some missing. This table has 350,000 or so clones, around nine tenths appearing once. The specimen sequenced was peripheral blood. These receptors all stem from a woman aged 55-75 years with COVID-19, enrolled during active disease.

The rearrangement uses TRBV7-9 and TRBJ2-1, with 7 positions matching TRBD1. Trimming at V came to 5 bases and at J to 6 bases, leaving 4 bases not matched to a gene. The CDR3 sequence is 13 residues long. Germline V gene lookup returns CDR1 SEHNR and CDR2 FQNEAQ (reference sequence). The CDR3 bases are TGTGCCAGCAGCCTCGGGACAGTCAATGAGCAGTTCTTC. Residues: CASSLGTVNEQFF.

The chain combines TRBV6-5 with TRBJ1-1, with unresolved D. CDR1 MNHEY and CDR2 SVGAGI come from the germline V gene. V was trimmed by 0 bases and J by 1 base, leaving 12 bases between them. The CDR3 spans 16 residues. The CDR3 loop reads CASSYSTMPRNTEAFF. CDR3 DNA: TGTGCCAGCAGTTACTCGACAATGCCGAGGAACACTGAAGCTTTCTTT.

Points on this clone: The same CDR3 is also encoded by other DNA sequences in this sample. This chain joins TRBV18 and TRBJ1-1; unclear D gene. The CDR3 extends over 14 amino acids. Germline assignment: CDR1 KGHSH and CDR2 LQKENI. The ends were cut back, 3 bases at V and 1 base at J, with 9 bases in the middle. This CDR3 is CASSPREGNTEAFF. In DNA form, the CDR3 reads TGTGCCAGCTCACCTCGAGAGGGGAACACTGAAGCTTTCTTT.

This chain uses TRBV6-1 with TRBJ2-7; 7 bases align to TRBD2. Losses at the gene ends were 2 bases for V and 0 bases for J; bases not matched to a gene: 1. This CDR3 is 14 amino acids long. Germline V gives CDR1 MNHNS, CDR2 SASEGT. CDR3 sequence: CASSESGVSYEQYF. As DNA, the CDR3 is TGTGCCAGCAGTGAAAGCGGGGTCTCCTACGAGCAGTACTTC.

The gene calls are TRBV5-1 and TRBJ1-4, with D hard to call. Germline V gives CDR1 SGHRS, CDR2 YFSETQ. The germline V and J ends were trimmed by 5 bases and 5 bases, with 16 bases remaining between them. The length of the CDR3 is 15 residues. The DNA for the CDR3 is TGCGCCAGCAGTCACGGGTATGGCCAGAATGAAAAACTGTTTTTT. Residues: CASSHGYGQNEKLFF.

The V call is TRBV19, the J call TRBJ1-5, with D possibly matching TRBD1 (6 bases). Germline lookup yields CDR1 LNHDA and CDR2 SQIVND (reference sequence). This CDR3 has 16 amino acids. Trimming shortened V by 4 bases and J by 7 bases, and 20 bases separated the two germline ends. CDR3 region: CASSTKPRGAEQPQHF. The DNA of the CDR3 is TGTGCCAGTAGTACAAAACCCCGGGGGGCCGAGCAGCCCCAGCATTTT.

J is TRBJ2-2 and V is TRBV6-5; 10 bases are a match to TRBD1. Germline V gene sequence: CDR1 MNHEY, CDR2 SVGAGI. This CDR3 has 14 residues. The ends lost 10 bases at V and 5 bases at J; junction bases unmatched: 7. DNA of the CDR3: TGTGCCACCTCGAGGGGACAGGGGACCGGGGAGCTGTTTTTT. Its protein is CATSRGQGTGELFF.

The CDR3 region has the DNA TGTGCCAGCAGCCCGACAGGGGGACGCTATGGCTACACCTTC. Translated: CASSPTGGRYGYTF. J is TRBJ1-2 and V is TRBV7-3, with 9 bases that match TRBD1. V gave up 5 bases and J gave up 4 bases; unmatched junction bases: 5. The length of the CDR3 is 14 residues. From germline, CDR1 is SGHTA and CDR2 FQGTGA. Supplemented by reference TRBV7-3 and TRBJ1-2, the full variable domain reads GAGVSQTPSNKVTEKGKYVELRCDPISGHTALYWYRQSLGQGPEFLIYFQGTGAADDSGLPNDRFFAVRPEGSVSTLKIQRTERGDSAVYLCASSPTGGRYGYTFGSGTRLTVV.

The V and J genes are TRBV19 and TRBJ1-1; no reliable D call. From germline, CDR1 is LNHDA and CDR2 SQIVND (reference sequence). V gave up 9 bases and J gave up 1 base, with 9 bases separating them. The CDR3 totals 12 residues. CDR3 protein: CASQPGNTEAFF. The CDR3 DNA is TGTGCCAGCCAGCCGGGGAACACTGAAGCTTTCTTT.

The gene calls are TRBV30 and TRBJ1-2; no clear D gene. Germline V CDR1 and CDR2: GTSNPN, SVGIG (reference sequence). The CDR3 totals 12 residues. Trimming left V 2 bases short and J 10 bases short, with 14 bases between. The CDR3: CAWSSPPGYYTF. The DNA for the CDR3 is TGTGCCTGGAGTTCACCCCCGGGATACTACACCTTC.

The V call is TRBV28, the J call TRBJ2-5; perhaps TRBD2 as D (6 bases). V was shortened by 5 bases and J by 1 base, with 14 bases between the two germline ends. Germline V lookup: CDR1 MDHEN, CDR2 SYDVKM. CDR3 size: 15 residues. The CDR3 sequence: CASSREEDSQETQYF. CDR3 coding DNA: TGTGCCAGCAGTAGGGAGGAAGACTCCCAAGAGACCCAGTACTTC.

Notes on this clone: Here the CDR3 omits its conserved ending phenylalanine or tryptophan, so a read error is the likely source. It is unclear where the CDR3 begins or ends on the DNA, so no DNA is shown, and the CDR3 is as TCRdb lists it. The chain couples TRBV7-3 to TRBJ2-4; TRBD1, as called in the table, went unchecked against the DNA. Inclusive of both ends, the CDR3 amounts to 12 amino acids. Germline V lookup: CDR1 SGHTA, CDR2 FQGTGA. CDR3 loop: CASSLLGTGWFI.

Remarks on this clone: At the DNA level, this CDR3 is encoded by other sequences in the same sample as well. The rearrangement joins TRBV9 to TRBJ2-5, with 9 bases lining up with TRBD2. CDR3 length: 14 amino acids. Trimming cost V 2 bases and J 1 base; bases outside gene matches: 0. The V gene's germline CDR1 is SGDLS and CDR2 YYNGEE. CDR3 sequence reads: CASSVTSGQETQYF. The CDR3 nucleotides read TGTGCCAGCAGCGTGACTAGCGGCCAAGAGACCCAGTACTTC.

This chain connects TRBV4-1 to TRBJ2-3, with TRBD2 matching 12 bases. Germline CDR1 reads MGHRA; CDR2 reads YSYEKL. This CDR3 is built from 19 residues. Trimming at V came to 0 bases and at J to 4 bases, leaving 11 bases not matched to a gene. CDR3 DNA sequence: TGCGCCAGCAGCCAAGAAACTAGCGGGGGGTACCTGGCGGCAGATACGCAGTATTTT. Translation: CASSQETSGGYLAADTQYF.

The V and J genes are TRBV27 and TRBJ2-1; D is possibly TRBD1 (6 bases). Germline values: CDR1 MNHEY, CDR2 SMNVEV (reference sequence). This CDR3 is built from 15 residues. V lost 6 bases and J lost 0, with 12 bases in between. CDR3 sequence: CASRAGDRSYNEQFF. The CDR3 bases are TGTGCCAGCAGGGCAGGGGACCGCTCCTACAATGAGCAGTTCTTC.

This clone was recorded a few times. V gene TRBV21-1 combines with J gene TRBJ1-5; the table names TRBD1, a call not compared with the DNA. TRBV21-1 is a listed pseudogene. This CDR3 contains 17 residues. The CDR3 coding sequence is TGTGCCAGCATCGGGACAGGCGGCCGTAGGAGCAATCAGCCCCAGCATTTT. Translation gives CASIGTGGRRSNQPQHF.

CDR3 DNA: TGTGCCAGCAGCCGGGGTGACAGGGGATCGAGGGCAGATACGCAGTATTTT. Protein: CASSRGDRGSRADTQYF. The chain has TRBV5-4 and TRBJ2-3; TRBD1 matches 8 bases. The CDR3 extends over 17 amino acids. V was clipped by 4 bases and J by 4 bases; unmatched bases: 14. Germline CDR1 reads SGHNT; CDR2 reads YYREEE (reference sequence).

CDR3 sequence: CASSPTTSGAGGTQYF. CDR3 in DNA: TGTGCCAGCAGCCCTACGACTAGCGGGGCCGGAGGGACCCAGTACTTC. The chain uses TRBV9 and TRBJ2-5, with TRBD2 matching over 11 bases. The CDR3 covers 16 residues. V trimming: 4 bases; J trimming: 7 bases; junction bases outside the gene matches: 12. Germline V gives CDR1 SGDLS, CDR2 YYNGEE.

The rearrangement uses TRBV5-1 and TRBJ2-7; no firm D call. The CDR3 totals 15 residues. Looked up from germline, CDR1 is SGHRS and CDR2 is YFSETQ. V shed 1 base and J shed 2 bases, with 13 bases lying between them. The CDR3 is CASSLNAGNPYEQYF. The DNA for the CDR3 is TGCGCCAGCAGCTTGAACGCAGGAAACCCCTACGAGCAGTACTTC.

This clone occurred once. The CDR3 reads CAWQADPGGEQFF. In DNA, the CDR3 is TGTGCCTGGCAGGCAGACCCCGGAGGTGAGCAGTTCTTC. This chain links TRBV30 with TRBJ2-1; possibly TRBD2 for D (5 bases). The CDR3 extends over 13 amino acids. CDR1 GTSNPN and CDR2 SVGIG come from the germline V gene (reference sequence). V was clipped by 5 bases and J by 9 bases, with 17 bases between them.